This record concerns one T cell receptor beta chain sequence. Its target is not known. Germline V gene sequence: CDR1 SEHNR, CDR2 FQNEAQ (reference sequence). Trimming cost V 2 bases and J 0 bases, with 20 bases left between them. This CDR3 has 19 residues. Unstimulated regulatory T cells (CD4+CD25+CD127-), CD4+CD25- non-regulatory cells, CD4 and CD8 cells were FACS-sorted from thawed PBMCs. This sample was taken from a study of Tregs in tolerant kidney transplant recipients. General observations from the study: Biological reproducibility was not directly addressed, but technical replication error appeared minimal. Tregs expanded with activated donor B cells seemed most donor-specific. Validation in larger populations is needed because few patients were studied.

Here immunoSEQ multiplex PCR was the method, and the copy in TCRdb shows in-frame clones only, minus some. The sample carries 110,000 or so clones, roughly 92% recorded once. The sequence came from a human donor in good health. The chain employs TRBV7-9 and TRBJ1-5; TRBD1 might be the D (5 bases). Sequenced: CD4+ T cells from blood. CDR3 amino acids: CASSLMRSEGTNSNQPQHF. In nucleotides, the CDR3 is TGTGCCAGCAGCTTAATGAGATCCGAAGGGACCAATAGCAATCAGCCCCAGCATTTT.